These T cell receptor beta chains were read from a single sample in a study of T cells in Graves' hyperthyroidism and ophthalmopathy. TCRdb called the multiplex PCR reads again in MiXCR, with one record for every CDR3 protein. The table shows approximately 870,000 distinct CDR3 sequences, with over 35% occurring only once. Sample: blood. All receptors derive from a man aged 18-30 years with Graves' hyperthyroidism. Each CDR3 is given with its conserved first and last residue. Each record gives: V gene, CDR3 protein.

v_gene: TRBV6-6; CDR3aa: CATQTIGNPEAFF
v_gene: TRBV29-1; CDR3aa: CSPPAQYF
v_gene: TRBV19; CDR3aa: CASSVWDRESTEAFF
v_gene: TRBV7-9; CDR3aa: CASSNRTAKEDGYTF
v_gene: TRBV5-1; CDR3aa: CASSLDGTGGVTNEKLFF
v_gene: TRBV20-1; CDR3aa: CSARGGTGGGEQYF
v_gene: TRBV29-1; CDR3aa: CSAAGTYYEQYF
v_gene: TRBV6-5; CDR3aa: CASRPIGTHTEAFF
v_gene: TRBV20-1; CDR3aa: CSARDSTTAYQETQYF
v_gene: TRBV15; CDR3aa: CATSRDMGGEKLFF
v_gene: TRBV5-1; CDR3aa: CASSPRTESYEQYF
v_gene: TRBV7-9; CDR3aa: CAGASGRRRTEAFF
v_gene: TRBV19; CDR3aa: CASSRDAYEQYF
v_gene: TRBV7-8; CDR3aa: CASSPRVGTNSPLHF
v_gene: TRBV6-6; CDR3aa: CASSYSGVQETQYF
v_gene: TRBV5-1; CDR3aa: CASSWAGEQYF
v_gene: TRBV9; CDR3aa: CASSVGGTRSYEQYF
v_gene: TRBV6-5; CDR3aa: CASSRPGTRNTEAFF
v_gene: TRBV7-2; CDR3aa: CASSQTMTSYEQYF
v_gene: TRBV11-2; CDR3aa: CASSLLYGASYEQYF
v_gene: TRBV25-1; CDR3aa: CAPDPLRDGYTF
v_gene: TRBV29-1; CDR3aa: CSVEQGTGELFF
v_gene: TRBV6-1; CDR3aa: CASSEYVASGYEQYF
v_gene: TRBV20-1; CDR3aa: CSASLARELYYEQYF
v_gene: TRBV29-1; CDR3aa: CSVDYTGLSNEAFF
v_gene: TRBV12-3/TRBV12-4; CDR3aa: CASSFSGGTAGAFF
v_gene: TRBV7-8; CDR3aa: CASSPETGRYQPQHF
v_gene: TRBV6-1; CDR3aa: CASRVEVGEETQYF
v_gene: TRBV5-4; CDR3aa: CASSQGATPGSTEAFF
v_gene: TRBV25-1; CDR3aa: CASRFGETEAFF
v_gene: TRBV6-6; CDR3aa: CASSRQPEGNTIYF
v_gene: TRBV20-1; CDR3aa: CSARMGTLNTEAFF
v_gene: TRBV20-1; CDR3aa: CSASGSGVDNEKLFF
v_gene: TRBV6-5; CDR3aa: CASRQGNDEQYF
v_gene: TRBV9; CDR3aa: CASSEGTNYEQYF
v_gene: TRBV9; CDR3aa: CASSPRTGGQPQHF
v_gene: TRBV7-8; CDR3aa: CASSYHGTGVMANTEAFF
v_gene: TRBV11-2; CDR3aa: CASSFGSGSGSGTGELFF
v_gene: TRBV9; CDR3aa: CASSVGSVNTGELFF
v_gene: TRBV7-2; CDR3aa: CASSLATDVNTGAFF
v_gene: TRBV2; CDR3aa: CASLKEENTEAFF
v_gene: TRBV15; CDR3aa: CATKRPGSITEAFF
v_gene: TRBV7-9; CDR3aa: CASSSTSGEETQYF
v_gene: TRBV12-3/TRBV12-4; CDR3aa: CASTPSAIRGYTF
v_gene: TRBV9; CDR3aa: CASSVAPSGSSYEQYF
v_gene: TRBV4-1; CDR3aa: CASSQEAGGSYEQYF
v_gene: TRBV15; CDR3aa: CATSNSWTSDGYTF
v_gene: TRBV4-1; CDR3aa: CASSITTGPRWTQYF